This entry lists 27 T cell receptor beta chains sequenced from one sample in a study of shared clonotypes between healthy human individuals. TCRdb keeps only in-frame clones here, not all; method: immunoSEQ multiplex PCR. Among about 2.4 million clones listed, under 95% were seen once. Sequencing input: naive CD4+ T cells from PBMCs. The sample's subset: CD45RA+ positively selected. All receptors derive from a man younger than 30 in good health. Some clones in this sample may be carry-over from other donors' samples.

V and J are TRBV5-1 and TRBJ2-2; D is ambiguous. Trimming stripped 4 bases from V and 0 bases from J, with 10 bases between. This CDR3 comprises 15 residues. In germline, CDR1 is SGHRS, CDR2 YFSETQ. The CDR3 DNA reads TGCGCCAGCAGCCTGACACTCACGAACACCGGGGAGCTGTTTTTT. This codes for CASSLTLTNTGELFF.

The chain has TRBV30 and TRBJ2-7; D gene ambiguous. This CDR3 region has 12 residues. V lost 0 bases to trimming and J lost 6 bases, with 9 bases between them. Germline CDR1 and CDR2: GTSNPN and SVGIG (reference sequence). The CDR3 DNA is TGTGCCTGGAGTGTCCAAGGTGGCGAGCAGTACTTC. This translates into CAWSVQGGEQYF.

The genes are TRBV18 and TRBJ1-5; D gene uncertain. The V gene lost 3 bases and the J gene lost 5 bases, with 14 bases spanning the gap. Germline V gene sequence: CDR1 KGHSH, CDR2 LQKENI. The CDR3 has 15 amino acids. This CDR3 is CASSPYEGWDQPQHF. Here the CDR3 DNA reads TGTGCCAGCTCACCGTACGAGGGTTGGGATCAGCCCCAGCATTTT.

The chain carries TRBV4-2 and TRBJ2-7, with 8 bases fitting TRBD1. Trimming at V came to 3 bases and at J to 6 bases, leaving 13 bases not matched to a gene. The CDR3 sequence is 16 residues long. Germline values: CDR1 LGHNA, CDR2 YNFKEQ. CDR3 bases: TGTGCCAGCAGCCAGGCCCCGGGACAGGAAGGGTTCGAGCAGTACTTC. It translates to CASSQAPGQEGFEQYF.

This rearrangement joins TRBV28 to TRBJ1-2, with 7 nucleotides matching TRBD1. After removal of 11 bases from V and 8 bases from J, the junction contained 8 bases not matched to a gene. Germline V gives CDR1 MDHEN, CDR2 SYDVKM. There are 11 residues in the CDR3. The CDR3: CALQGQVGYTF. DNA for the CDR3: TGTGCCCTACAGGGGCAAGTGGGCTACACCTTC.

To note about this clone: Other DNA variants within this sample encode the same CDR3. This sequence joins TRBV10-3 and TRBJ2-7, with 7 bases matching TRBD1. The length of the CDR3 is 12 residues. The V gene's germline CDR1 is ENHRY and CDR2 SYGVKD. V gave up 6 bases and J gave up 4 bases; unmatched junction bases: 3. The CDR3 sequence is CAISRQGYEQYF. The CDR3 DNA is TGTGCCATCAGCCGACAGGGATACGAGCAGTACTTC.

The chain is built from TRBV15 and TRBJ2-7; possibly TRBD2 for D (6 bases). Per germline, CDR1 LNHNV and CDR2 YYDKDF (reference sequence). V dropped 0 bases and J dropped 3 bases, with 9 bases sitting between them. The CDR3 spans 14 residues. CDR3: CATSRDSGIYEQYF. The CDR3 DNA reads TGTGCCACCAGCAGAGATAGCGGAATCTACGAGCAGTACTTC.

This chain uses TRBV5-1 with TRBJ2-6; TRBD2 aligns across 8 bases. The CDR3 covers 16 residues. With 4 bases clipped from V and 0 bases from J, the junction kept 3 bases outside the gene matches. From germline, CDR1 is SGHRS and CDR2 YFSETQ. The CDR3 bases are TGCGCCAGCAGCGCTAGCGGGTACTCTGGGGCCAACGTCCTGACTTTC. Translation: CASSASGYSGANVLTF. The full variable domain, with the rest looked up from reference TRBV5-1 and TRBJ2-6, is KAGVTQTPRYLIKTRGQQVTLSCSPISGHRSVSWYQQTPGQGLQFLFEYFSETQRNKGNFPGRFSGRQFSNSRSEMNVSTLELGDSALYLCASSASGYSGANVLTFGAGSRLTVL.

The CDR3 sequence: CSVEDLGGGTYEQYF. The CDR3 nucleotides are TGCAGCGTTGAAGATCTGGGGGGAGGAACCTACGAGCAGTACTTC. The chain combines TRBV29-1 with TRBJ2-7; tentative D call: TRBD2 (6 bases). Trimming left V 0 bases short and J 2 bases short, with 14 bases between. CDR3 length: 15 residues. Germline lookup yields CDR1 SQVTM and CDR2 ANQGSEA.

The chain recombines TRBV5-6 with TRBJ2-3; D remains ambiguous. In germline, CDR1 is SGHDT, CDR2 YYEEEE. Trimming removed 0 bases at V and 7 bases at J, with 24 bases between. The length of the CDR3 is 18 residues. In DNA form, the CDR3 reads TGTGCCAGCAGCTTGGAAAGGCTACGGCTAACACATTCTAATACGCAGTATTTT. Its protein is CASSLERLRLTHSNTQYF.

The rearrangement links TRBV5-1 to TRBJ2-5, with D maybe TRBD1 (8 bases). The J call could be wrong; TRBJ2-7 is a better fit for the DNA end. The CDR3 covers 14 residues. In germline, CDR1 is SGHRS, CDR2 YFSETQ. Here the CDR3 DNA reads TGCGCCAGCAGCCCCCAAACAGGGGGGGACGAGCAGTACTTC. Its protein is CASSPQTGGDEQYF.

The chain recombines TRBV2 with TRBJ2-1; D is uncertain. This CDR3 contains 11 residues. CDR1 is SNHLY, CDR2 FYNNEI, per germline. V lost 6 bases and J 8 bases, leaving 8 bases between the germline ends. CDR3 sequence reads: CASSSLYEQFF. The CDR3 DNA reads TGTGCCAGCAGCTCCCTCTATGAGCAGTTCTTC.

The chain couples TRBV12-5 to TRBJ1-1; D is possibly TRBD1 (5 bases). The CDR3 consists of 18 residues. Germline CDR1 LGHNT, CDR2 FRNRAP. V lost 0 bases to trimming and J lost 0 bases, with 17 bases between them. The CDR3 loop reads CASGLVTTHEGLNTEAFF. CDR3 nucleotides: TGTGCTAGTGGTTTGGTGACGACACACGAGGGGTTGAACACTGAAGCTTTCTTT.

CDR3 in amino acids: CASSYGWGSGYTF. DNA for the CDR3: TGTGCCAGCAGTTACGGGTGGGGGAGCGGCTACACCTTC. The chain has TRBV6-5 and TRBJ1-2; perhaps TRBD1 as D (5 bases). The CDR3 sequence is 13 residues long. Germline V gene lookup returns CDR1 MNHEY and CDR2 SVGAGI. V lost 2 bases to trimming and J lost 8 bases, with 12 bases between them.

On this clone itself: The same CDR3 arises from other DNA sequences in this sample as well. CDR3 residues: CASSPGQLLSYEQYF. CDR3 coding DNA: TGTGCCAGCTCTCCCGGACAGTTACTCTCCTACGAGCAGTACTTC. This chain uses TRBV18 with TRBJ2-7; tentative D call: TRBD1 (6 bases). CDR3 length: 15 amino acids. Trimming removed 6 bases from V and 0 bases from J, with 15 bases in between. Germline values: CDR1 KGHSH, CDR2 LQKENI.

Points on this clone: The sample has other DNA sequences that encode this CDR3 too. The chain has TRBV7-3 and TRBJ2-2; possibly TRBD2 for D (5 bases). Germline V CDR1 and CDR2: SGHTA, FQGTGA. V lost 3 bases to trimming and J lost 1 base, with 6 bases between them. The CDR3 loop spans 14 amino acids. Here the CDR3 DNA reads TGTGCCAGCAGCTTCAGCGGGAACACCGGGGAGCTGTTTTTT. It encodes CASSFSGNTGELFF.

This clone has just a few counts. The chain is built from TRBV28 and TRBJ1-1; a possible D gene is TRBD1 (5 bases). Trimming shortened V by 7 bases and J by 1 base, and 16 bases separated the two germline ends. This CDR3 spans 15 amino acids. The germline V gene has CDR1 MDHEN and CDR2 SYDVKM. CDR3 residues: CASTRGGTPNTEAFF. The CDR3 bases are TGTGCCAGCACTCGAGGTGGGACGCCGAACACTGAAGCTTTCTTT.

The chain uses TRBV4-3 and TRBJ2-5; 10 nucleotides align to TRBD2. Germline V gene sequence: CDR1 LGHNA, CDR2 YSLEER. This CDR3 contains 18 residues. Losses at the gene ends were 2 bases for V and 4 bases for J; bases not matched to a gene: 13. The CDR3 nucleotides read TGCGCCAGCAGCCAACAAGCGGGAGGGCCGGACGGGGCAGAGACCCAGTACTTC. Residues: CASSQQAGGPDGAETQYF.

The V and J genes are TRBV7-2 and TRBJ1-1; D possibly corresponds to TRBD1 (5 bases). Looked up from germline, CDR1 is SGHTA and CDR2 is FQGNSA. The CDR3 extends over 14 amino acids. Trimming shortened V by 3 bases and J by 4 bases, and 12 bases separated the two germline ends. The CDR3 nucleotides are TGTGCCAGCAGCTTCGGGGCAGGAGGCACTGAAGCTTTCTTT. Protein: CASSFGAGGTEAFF.

The chain has TRBV10-3 and TRBJ2-1; possibly TRBD2 for D (6 bases). Germline V gene sequence: CDR1 ENHRY, CDR2 SYGVKD. The V gene lost 0 bases and the J gene lost 5 bases, with 14 bases spanning the gap. CDR3 size: 16 residues. The CDR3 DNA is TGTGCCATCAGTGAGTCCTTCGGGAGTCTCAACAATGAGCAGTTCTTC. This codes for CAISESFGSLNNEQFF.

The chain employs TRBV7-9 and TRBJ2-3; no reliable D call. Trimming took 0 bases from V and 6 from J, leaving 13 bases between them. The CDR3 is made up of 15 amino acids. The germline gives CDR1 SEHNR, CDR2 FQNEAQ (reference sequence). The CDR3 DNA is TGTGCCAGCAGCTTAGCAAGATCGCTGAGCGATACGCAGTATTTT. Its translation is CASSLARSLSDTQYF.

The rearrangement links TRBV28 to TRBJ1-1, with TRBD1 matching 7 bases. CDR3 length: 13 amino acids. From germline, CDR1 is MDHEN and CDR2 SYDVKM. V shed 7 bases and J 3 bases; nucleotides not matched to a gene: 5. CDR3 nucleotides: TGTGCCAGCACCCGGGGACAGCACACTGAAGCTTTCTTT. It yields the protein CASTRGQHTEAFF.

This clone appeared once. The chain links TRBV6-6 to TRBJ2-3; 7 positions agree with TRBD2. The V gene end was trimmed by 5 bases and the J gene end by 4 bases; junction bases not matched to a gene: 9. Germline CDR1 is MNHNY and CDR2 is SVGAGI (reference sequence). CDR3 length: 15 amino acids. In DNA, the CDR3 is TGTGCCAGCAGTCCCGCCCGGGACTACGCAGATACGCAGTATTTT. Encoded protein: CASSPARDYADTQYF.

The chain combines TRBV27 with TRBJ2-2, with 7 bases that match TRBD1. CDR3 size: 16 residues. Germline V lookup: CDR1 MNHEY, CDR2 SMNVEV (reference sequence). Trimming cost V 2 bases and J 4 bases; bases outside gene matches: 7. The CDR3 sequence is CASSLPTGKFTGELFF. The CDR3 DNA follows: TGTGCCAGCAGTTTACCGACAGGGAAGTTCACCGGGGAGCTGTTTTTT.

The sample holds one count of this clone. The rearrangement uses TRBV11-2 and TRBJ2-5, with TRBD2 as a possible D gene (5 bases). The DNA matches TRBJ2-7 better at its end, which makes the J call doubtful. The CDR3 covers 14 residues. Germline lookup yields CDR1 SGHAT and CDR2 FQNNGV. CDR3 DNA: TGTGCCAGCAGCTTAAGCGGAGGTCCCTACGAGCAGTACTTC. Encoded protein: CASSLSGGPYEQYF.

The V and J genes are TRBV6-1 and TRBJ2-1; tentatively, D is TRBD2 (5 bases). The CDR3 is 15 residues long. Germline assignment: CDR1 MNHNS and CDR2 SASEGT. V was clipped by 6 bases and J by 0 bases, with 12 bases between them. For the CDR3, the DNA is TGTGCCAGCAGGGACCGGGATCGCTCCTACAATGAGCAGTTCTTC. It specifies CASRDRDRSYNEQFF.

The gene calls are TRBV9 and TRBJ2-3, with D possibly TRBD2 on 5 matching bases. V was cut by 4 bases and J by 2 bases, with 11 bases left in between. CDR1 and CDR2 (germline): SGDLS, YYNGEE. The CDR3 is 14 amino acids. CDR3 nucleotides: TGTGCCAGCAGCCTCCCACGGGACACAGATACGCAGTATTTT. It specifies CASSLPRDTDTQYF.